This T cell receptor (beta chain) was captured in a study of beta chain features in type 1 diabetes. Study background: Healthy donors, compared against patients, showed similar age, gender and cell yields. Points from the study as a whole: For Type 1 diabetes patients, all four CD4+ subsets carried TCRB CDR3s that were moderately but significantly shorter. Since sequencing was performed on cDNA, cells with high TCR expression could be over-represented. Diminished insertions and augmented deletions at VDJ junctions characterized type 1 diabetes patients.

Germline V gives CDR1 SGHDN, CDR2 FVKESK. V gave up 1 base and J gave up 5 bases, with 14 bases separating them. The CDR3 extends over 15 amino acids. A note on this clone: Its specificity is unknown.

As every portion of the isolated RNA was reverse transcribed, the sequencing read expressed TCRB transcripts. Only in-frame clones appear in the TCRdb table, and some are missing; sequencing was by immunoSEQ multiplex PCR. Here the sample spans more than 550,000 clones, over 11% being singletons. The receptor's source is a man aged 18 to 30 with type 1 diabetes. Sequenced sample: naive CD4+ T cells from blood. The V gene is TRBV14, the J gene TRBJ1-2; D remains unclear. CDR3 sequence reads: CASSQVDPLLYGYTF. CDR3 nucleotides: TGTGCCAGCAGCCAAGTGGACCCCCTGCTATATGGCTACACCTTC.